These 22 T cell receptor beta chains were sequenced from one sample in a study of T cell responses to AZD1222 COVID-19 vaccine. Profiling relied on immunoSEQ multiplex PCR, and the TCRdb table lists in-frame clones only, not all of them. Among fewer than 200,000 clones listed, approximately 92% were seen once. Sequencing used peripheral blood, obtained on day 0 of AZD1222 vaccination. Receptor source: an adult in good health.

The chain combines TRBV5-4 with TRBJ1-3; 7 bases map to TRBD1. There are 15 residues in the CDR3. With V trimmed by 3 bases and J by 2 bases, 5 bases remained unmatched. From germline, CDR1 is SGHNT and CDR2 YYREEE (reference sequence). The CDR3 spells CASSYDRAAGNTIYF. The CDR3 DNA is TGTGCCAGCAGCTATGACAGGGCGGCTGGAAACACCATATATTTT.

The chain employs TRBV3-1 (or the pseudogene TRBV3-2) and TRBJ1-2; the D is unclear. Trimming pared 0 bases from V and 8 bases from J, leaving 7 bases between. This CDR3 comprises 12 residues. Germline V lookup: CDR1 LGHDT, CDR2 YNNKEL (reference sequence). The CDR3: CASSQEGRGYTF. As DNA, the CDR3 is TGTGCCAGCAGCCAAGAGGGGAGGGGCTACACCTTC.

V gene TRBV1 combines with J gene TRBJ1-6. TRBV1 is a pseudogene segment. The CDR3 has 15 residues. The CDR3 reads CTSSHSRRGNSPLHF. The CDR3 region has the DNA TGCACCAGCAGCCACTCTCGGAGGGGTAATTCACCCCTCCACTTT.

The chain couples TRBV4-1 to TRBJ1-1; no definite D call. Germline lookup yields CDR1 MGHRA and CDR2 YSYEKL. This CDR3 has 12 residues. V was pared by 1 base and J by 4 bases, with 4 bases between. The CDR3 coding sequence is TGCGCCAGCAGCCAAGCCAGCACTGAAGCTTTCTTT. It specifies CASSQASTEAFF.

This clone has just one count. This chain connects TRBV14 to TRBJ1-6; D uncertain. Germline CDR1 reads SGHDN; CDR2 reads FVKESK. This CDR3 spans 13 amino acids. Trimming left V 0 bases short and J 14 bases short, with 11 bases between. The CDR3 is CASSQDRKGSLHF. For the CDR3, the DNA is TGTGCCAGCAGCCAAGATCGGAAGGGTTCCCTCCACTTT.

The chain carries TRBV7-9 and TRBJ1-1, with 9 bases identical to TRBD1. J gave up 0 bases and V 5 bases, and 7 bases lay outside the gene matches. The CDR3 runs 16 residues. The germline CDR1 and CDR2 sequences are SEHNR and FQNEAQ (reference sequence). As DNA, the CDR3 is TGTGCCAGCAGCATAACAGGGGGCGCAGTGAACACTGAAGCTTTCTTT. Protein sequence: CASSITGGAVNTEAFF.

This rearrangement joins TRBV7-2 to TRBJ1-2, with D unclear. The length of the CDR3 is 14 residues. V lost 6 bases and J lost 4, with 15 bases in between. From germline, CDR1 is SGHTA and CDR2 FQGNSA. The CDR3 protein is CASSQWEGTYGYTF. The CDR3 nucleotides read TGTGCCAGCAGTCAGTGGGAGGGCACCTATGGCTACACCTTC.

The chain's CDR3 is CASSPPRRRATQYF. DNA of the CDR3: TGTGCCAGCTCACCCCCGAGGCGGCGGGCCACGCAGTATTTT. This sequence joins TRBV18 and TRBJ2-3; possible D gene TRBD2, 5 bases. CDR1 is KGHSH, CDR2 LQKENI, per germline. V was shortened by 3 bases and J by 9 bases, with 16 bases between the two germline ends. The CDR3 spans 14 residues.

Only one count was recorded for this clone. The V and J genes are TRBV2 and TRBJ1-2; D unclear. The CDR3 totals 13 residues. Trimming stripped 2 bases from V and 3 bases from J, with 7 bases between. Germline-derived CDR1 and CDR2 are SNHLY and FYNNEI. The CDR3 DNA follows: TGTGCCAGCAGTGAAAACCGCTACTATGGCTACACCTTC. Its protein product is CASSENRYYGYTF.

This chain uses TRBV6-1 with TRBJ1-6; the D gene is possibly TRBD1 (6 bases). Deletions cut 3 bases from V and 14 bases from J, with 8 bases between. The CDR3 runs 11 residues. CDR1 is MNHNS and CDR2 is SASEGT in the germline V gene. CDR3 bases: TGTGCCAGCAGTGACAGGGGAACCCTCCACTTT. Protein product: CASSDRGTLHF.

This clone was detected once. The chain has TRBV18 and TRBJ1-2; D remains ambiguous. The CDR3 is 14 amino acids. V was cut by 0 bases and J by 2 bases, with 7 bases left in between. Germline CDR1 and CDR2: KGHSH and LQKENI. The CDR3: CASSPPEGNYGYTF. The CDR3 coding sequence is TGTGCCAGCTCACCACCGGAGGGAAACTATGGCTACACCTTC.

This chain links TRBV7-9 with TRBJ1-2; tentatively, D is TRBD1 (5 bases). V lost 4 bases to trimming and J lost 7 bases, with 13 bases between them. Germline loops: CDR1 SEHNR, CDR2 FQNEAQ (reference sequence). CDR3 length equals 13 residues. Here the CDR3 reads CASSSLRGSGYTF. CDR3 nucleotide sequence: TGTGCCAGCAGCTCCCTGAGGGGAAGTGGCTACACCTTC.

The chain has TRBV30 and TRBJ1-5; unclear D gene. The V and J ends lost 0 bases and 4 bases respectively, with 10 bases between them. Germline lookup yields CDR1 GTSNPN and CDR2 SVGIG (reference sequence). The CDR3 consists of 14 residues. Written as DNA, the CDR3 is TGTGCCTGGAGTGTACTACAGACAAATCAGCCCCAGCATTTT. This codes for CAWSVLQTNQPQHF.

V usage is TRBV18 and J usage is TRBJ1-3, with unresolved D. Per germline, CDR1 KGHSH and CDR2 LQKENI. V lost 2 bases, J lost 0 bases, and 2 bases lay in between. The CDR3 is made up of 13 amino acids. The CDR3 region is CASSPASGNTIYF. The CDR3, as DNA: TGTGCCAGCTCACCAGCCTCTGGAAACACCATATATTTT.

The V and J genes are TRBV14 and TRBJ1-6, with no clear D. Germline values: CDR1 SGHDN, CDR2 FVKESK. The CDR3 has 14 residues. V lost 1 base and J 2 bases, leaving 3 bases between the germline ends. The CDR3 nucleotides read TGTGCCAGCAGCCAAGTTGCCTATAATTCACCCCTCCACTTT. It codes for CASSQVAYNSPLHF.

The chain links TRBV6-5 to TRBJ1-3, with D unresolved. CDR1 is MNHEY and CDR2 is SVGAGI in the germline V gene. The CDR3 is 11 residues long. The V gene lost 7 bases and the J gene lost 3 bases, with 4 bases spanning the gap. Here the CDR3 reads CASTYGNTIYF. As DNA, the CDR3 is TGTGCCAGCACTTATGGAAACACCATATATTTT.

This clone was found once. J is TRBJ2-2 and V is TRBV6-5, with 8 bases fitting TRBD1. The CDR3 covers 15 residues. In germline, CDR1 is MNHEY, CDR2 SVGAGI. The ends lost 6 bases at V and 1 base at J; junction bases unmatched: 4. CDR3 nucleotide sequence: TGTGCCAGCAGGCCCGGGACAGGGAACACCGGGGAGCTGTTTTTT. Translating it yields CASRPGTGNTGELFF.

The V and J genes are TRBV2 and TRBJ1-1; D is unresolved. This CDR3 has 14 amino acids. The germline CDR1 and CDR2 sequences are SNHLY and FYNNEI. V dropped 3 bases and J dropped 1 base, with 9 bases sitting between them. CDR3 sequence reads: CASSESIPNTEAFF. CDR3 in DNA: TGTGCCAGCAGTGAGTCCATCCCGAACACTGAAGCTTTCTTT.

The genes are TRBV25-1 and TRBJ1-5; D unresolved. Trimming shortened V by 3 bases and J by 2 bases, and 17 bases separated the two germline ends. The CDR3 length is 17 residues. The germline CDR1 and CDR2 sequences are MGHDK and SYGVNS. For the CDR3, the DNA is TGTGCCAGCAGTGATAACCGGGGATTGATGGGCAATCAGCCCCAGCATTTT. It translates to CASSDNRGLMGNQPQHF.

This clone has only one observation. This chain uses TRBV30 with TRBJ1-3; D is unresolved. The ends were cut back, 4 bases at V and 2 bases at J, with 6 bases in the middle. The CDR3 totals 12 residues. CDR1 is GTSNPN and CDR2 is SVGIG in the germline V gene (reference sequence). CDR3 sequence reads: CAWTQTGNTIYF. The CDR3 DNA sequence: TGTGCCTGGACACAGACTGGAAACACCATATATTTT.

The V and J genes are TRBV7-9 and TRBJ2-5; D is unclear. This CDR3 comprises 13 residues. Germline-derived CDR1 and CDR2 are SEHNR and FQNEAQ (reference sequence). The V gene lost 4 bases and the J gene lost 3 bases, with 9 bases spanning the gap. CDR3 coding DNA: TGTGCCAGCAGCTCCTATATCGAAGAGACCCAGTACTTC. Translation gives CASSSYIEETQYF.

This clone was detected only once. This sequence joins TRBV6-5 and TRBJ1-2, with 7 bases fitting TRBD1. There are 12 residues in the CDR3. V was clipped by 6 bases and J by 6 bases; unmatched bases: 4. Germline CDR1 MNHEY, CDR2 SVGAGI. CDR3 DNA: TGTGCCAGCAGAGGGACAGTCGATGGCTACACCTTC. Translating it yields CASRGTVDGYTF.